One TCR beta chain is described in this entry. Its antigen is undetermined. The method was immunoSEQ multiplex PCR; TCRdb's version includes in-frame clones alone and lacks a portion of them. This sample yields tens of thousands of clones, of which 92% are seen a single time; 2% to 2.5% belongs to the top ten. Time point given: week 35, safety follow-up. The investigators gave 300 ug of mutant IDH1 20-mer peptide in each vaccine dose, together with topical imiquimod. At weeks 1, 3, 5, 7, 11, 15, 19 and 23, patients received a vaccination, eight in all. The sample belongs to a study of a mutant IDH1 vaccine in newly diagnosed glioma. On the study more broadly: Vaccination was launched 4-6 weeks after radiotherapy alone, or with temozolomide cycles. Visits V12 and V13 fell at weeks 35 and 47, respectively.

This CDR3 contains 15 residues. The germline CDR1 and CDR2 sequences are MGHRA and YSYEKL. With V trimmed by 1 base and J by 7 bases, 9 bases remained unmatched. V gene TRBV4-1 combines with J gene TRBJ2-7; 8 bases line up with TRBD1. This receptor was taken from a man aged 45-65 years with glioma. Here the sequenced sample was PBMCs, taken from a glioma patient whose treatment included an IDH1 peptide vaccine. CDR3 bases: TGCGCCAGCAGCCAAGGGGAGGACAGGGAGGAAGAGCAGTACTTC. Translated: CASSQGEDREEEQYF.